This T cell receptor (beta chain) is from a study of blood T cell repertoires in COVID-19 (dated by TCRdb to 2018 to 2021). With regard to the full study: Samples from collaborators originated in the United States, Italy and Spain and spanned both the acute and convalescent phases of COVID-19. The prospective study material was composed of cDNA or gDNA derived from T cells, B-cell-depleted T cells, or PBMCs. Deeply sampled blood TCRbeta repertoires from subjects exposed to, actively infected with, or recovered from COVID-19 were included in the dataset. A freely available public database, intended as a resource for researchers studying the immune response to SARS-CoV-2, is where the repertoires were released. The samples were drawn from the first 160 participants of the ongoing ImmuneRACE study and from 950 to 1,500 subjects provided by 6 global collaborators. Sample metadata almost always included a de-identified subject ID, COVID-19 status, age in years and sex. Where HLA class I and class II types were available, the types were taken from metadata supplied by the sample provider, not from assay-based typing.

TCRbeta CDR3 regions were amplified from genomic DNA by means of the immunoSEQ Assay, a bias-controlled multiplex PCR. Per the authors' processing: The number of nucleated cells in each sample was estimated from the amplification of reference gene primers within the assay. Sequence reads were collapsed and filtered to measure the absolute abundance of every unique TCRbeta CDR3 rearrangement. For each sample, productive Simpson clonality was calculated as the square root of Simpson's diversity index across productive rearrangements. TCRdb re-hosts the immuneACCESS table, in-frame sequences only. Its copies lack some clones; in the studies checked, an unresolved V gene accounts for under half of them, and the cause for the rest is not known. From that table come the V and J calls and clone size; the DNA was used to work out D and trimming. Counted in this sample were 150,000 to 200,000 clones; 88% of them appeared once. Roughly 8.9% of the sample is taken by the ten largest.

The CDR3 has 14 amino acids, counting the end cysteine and phenylalanine. CDR3 DNA is the only sequence kept; it has 42 bases, read in frame from the first base. The germline V gene provides CDR1 SGHTS and CDR2 YDEGEE. V is pared back by 5 bases and J by 6 bases, with 17 bases lying between the germline termini. In the prospective study, participants were about 18 to 95 years old, resided in 24 geographic areas of the United States, and were enrolled through a virtual design. Cohort assignment in the prospective study relied on participant-reported clinical history from a screening survey and a study questionnaire. Recovered participants in ImmuneRACE Cohort 3 were defined as having two consecutive negative NP/OP PCR tests, clearance from a healthcare professional, or resolution of symptoms. In the prospective study, mobile phlebotomists collected whole blood, serum and a nasopharyngeal or oropharyngeal swab from each participant. Prospective study participants could optionally give additional blood draws and questionnaires over an approximately 2-month period. Blood samples from the prospective study were shipped frozen or at room temperature prior to DNA extraction.

Concerning this clone itself: Its recognized antigen is unknown. Base qualities are not at hand, and no much larger clone is one base apart.

Beyond this particular receptor, the publication reports: The quantity of clinical and demographic metadata differed by source and by participant and was supplied without curation.

This clonotype was obtained from a young woman who had recovered from COVID-19. The rearranged segments are TRBV5-8 and TRBJ1-2; a weak D assignment points to TRBD1 (6 bases agree). The sequenced sample consisted of PBMCs or T cells enriched from blood (not recorded which). The nucleotides are TGTGCCAGCAGTGAATTTCCCAAGGGGGATGGCTACACCTTC. Its translation reads: CASSEFPKGDGYTF.